This T cell receptor (beta chain) derives from a study of T cell responses to AZD1222 COVID-19 vaccine. Assay used: immunoSEQ multiplex PCR; TCRdb lists only in-frame clones, some missing. The sample includes 120,000 or so clones, about 88% seen only once; the top ten take approximately 9.3%. A single count supports this clone. CDR3 size: 12 residues. The V end was cut by 0 bases, the J end by 9 bases, with 9 bases between. Germline V gene lookup returns CDR1 SGHNT and CDR2 YYREEE (reference sequence). The V call is TRBV5-4, the J call TRBJ1-1, with D possibly matching TRBD1 (5 bases). This material consisted of peripheral blood, taken on day 0 of AZD1222 vaccination. This TCR was recovered from an adult in good health. The CDR3 bases are TGTGCCAGCAGCTTGGAGGGGAACAAAGCTTTCTTT. Protein: CASSLEGNKAFF.